These 22 T cell receptor beta chains were sequenced from one sample in a study of shared clonotypes between healthy human individuals. Sequencing was performed with immunoSEQ multiplex PCR; in TCRdb, only in-frame clones are kept and a portion is missing. The repertoire holds 1.4 million to 1.5 million clones, with more than 95% as singletons. Sequencing was done on a sample of naive CD4+ T cells sorted from blood. Regarding subset: CD45RA+ positively selected. Source of these receptors: a man aged 25-40 years in good health.

The chain combines TRBV20-1 with TRBJ2-7; D not resolved. The CDR3 covers 11 residues. V lost 6 bases and J lost 4, with 10 bases in between. Germline CDR1 reads DFQATT; CDR2 reads SNEGSKA (reference sequence). The chain's CDR3 is CSATPRYEQYF. In nucleotides, the CDR3 is TGCAGTGCCACCCCGAGGTACGAGCAGTACTTC.

The J gene is TRBJ1-4, the V gene TRBV28; D unclear. Germline CDR1 reads MDHEN; CDR2 reads SYDVKM. The CDR3 length is 14 residues. The germline V and J ends were trimmed by 2 bases and 8 bases, with 12 bases remaining between them. The CDR3 DNA reads as TGTGCCAGCAGTTTAAGGCCCCGTGGAGAAAAACTGTTTTTT. Residues: CASSLRPRGEKLFF.

The V call is TRBV7-9, the J call TRBJ2-3, with 11 nucleotides matching TRBD2. CDR1 is SEHNR and CDR2 is FQNEAQ in the germline V gene (reference sequence). This CDR3 comprises 17 residues. Trimming at V came to 5 bases and at J to 0 bases, leaving 7 bases not matched to a gene. The CDR3, as DNA: TGTGCCAGCAGCGGGAAGACTAGCGGGAAGAGCACAGATACGCAGTATTTT. It codes for CASSGKTSGKSTDTQYF. The entire variable domain, with the rest obtained from reference TRBV7-9 and TRBJ2-3, is as follows: DTGVSQNPRHKITKRGQNVTFRCDPISEHNRLYWYRQTLGQGPEFLTYFQNEAQLEKSRLLSDRFSAERPKGSFSTLEIQRTEQGDSAMYLCASSGKTSGKSTDTQYFGPGTRLTVL.

This clone was recorded only once. The chain recombines TRBV30 with TRBJ1-5; TRBD1 agrees at 10 bases. The CDR3 has 16 amino acids. J gave up 6 bases and V 2 bases, and 10 bases lay outside the gene matches. Per the germline V gene, CDR1 is GTSNPN and CDR2 is SVGIG (reference sequence). CDR3 sequence: CAWSPGQGPLSQPQHF. The CDR3 DNA is TGTGCCTGGAGTCCGGGACAGGGGCCCCTTAGTCAGCCCCAGCATTTT.

The V gene is TRBV9, the J gene TRBJ1-2, with 7 bases that match TRBD1. V dropped 0 bases and J dropped 0; count of bases not matched to a gene: 14. Germline V gene data show CDR1 as SGDLS and CDR2 as YYNGEE. CDR3 length equals 19 residues. The CDR3 DNA is TGTGCCAGCAGCGTAGGTCGGCAGGGGACAGAGACATCTAACTATGGCTACACCTTC. It encodes CASSVGRQGTETSNYGYTF.

This clone was recorded once. The chain links TRBV7-2 to TRBJ2-1; 10 bases line up with TRBD2. Germline V gives CDR1 SGHTA, CDR2 FQGNSA. V was pared by 5 bases and J by 6 bases, with 7 bases of the junction left unmatched. The CDR3 consists of 15 residues. The CDR3 DNA is TGTGCCAGCAGCAAAACTAGCGGGATCGGCAATGAGCAGTTCTTC. This translates into CASSKTSGIGNEQFF.

This chain joins TRBV28 and TRBJ1-5; D call uncertain. V lost 2 bases and J 1 base, leaving 6 bases between the germline ends. Germline CDR1 reads MDHEN; CDR2 reads SYDVKM. The CDR3 sequence is 14 residues long. The CDR3 sequence: CASSLGVSNQPQHF. The CDR3 region has the DNA TGTGCCAGCAGTTTAGGGGTAAGCAATCAGCCCCAGCATTTT.

The V gene is TRBV27, the J gene TRBJ2-3, with 8 bases lining up with TRBD1. Unmatched junction bases numbered 3, after V lost 4 bases and J lost 3 bases. The germline V gene encodes CDR1 MNHEY and CDR2 SMNVEV (reference sequence). The CDR3 runs 14 residues. The DNA for the CDR3 is TGTGCCAGCAGTTGGGACAGGATAACAGATACGCAGTATTTT. Protein sequence: CASSWDRITDTQYF.

The DNA of the CDR3 is TGTGCCAGCAGTCTCCCCGGGGCAAGCTCCTACGAGCAGTACTTC. It specifies CASSLPGASSYEQYF. The genes are TRBV28 and TRBJ2-7; the D gene could be TRBD1 or TRBD2 (5 bases each). Germline V gene sequence: CDR1 MDHEN, CDR2 SYDVKM. Trimming cost V 5 bases and J 0 bases, with 14 bases left between them. CDR3 size: 15 residues. Based on the CDR3 plus reference TRBV28 and TRBJ2-7, the full variable domain is DVKVTQSSRYLVKRTGEKVFLECVQDMDHENMFWYRQDPGLGLRLIYFSYDVKMKEKGDIPEGYSVSREKKERFSLILESASTNQTSMYLCASSLPGASSYEQYFGPGTRLTVT.

This sequence joins TRBV7-3 and TRBJ2-3; the D call may be TRBD1 or TRBD2 (6 bases each). Trimming shortened V by 5 bases and J by 0 bases, and 18 bases separated the two germline ends. CDR3 length: 17 amino acids. Per the germline V gene, CDR1 is SGHTA and CDR2 is FQGTGA. The chain's CDR3 is CASSAIGGGTSTDTQYF. The CDR3 coding sequence is TGTGCCAGCAGCGCGATCGGCGGCGGGACAAGCACAGATACGCAGTATTTT.

CDR3 sequence (DNA): TGTGCCAGCAGCTTAGCCGGGACAGGAACTAACTATGGCTACACCTTC. It is translated as CASSLAGTGTNYGYTF. This sequence joins TRBV7-9 and TRBJ1-2, with 8 nucleotides matching TRBD1. The V gene's germline CDR1 is SEHNR and CDR2 FQNEAQ (reference sequence). With 0 bases clipped from V and 0 bases from J, the junction kept 3 bases outside the gene matches. This CDR3 is 16 amino acids long.

The chain combines TRBV5-4 with TRBJ2-6; 10 bases fit TRBD1. V shed 2 bases and J 3 bases; nucleotides not matched to a gene: 5. Germline V gene data show CDR1 as SGHNT and CDR2 as YYREEE (reference sequence). This CDR3 has 17 amino acids. The chain's CDR3 is CASSLDRGRRGANVLTF. CDR3 nucleotides: TGTGCCAGCAGCTTAGACAGGGGGCGGCGTGGGGCCAACGTCCTGACTTTC.

This clone came up once. The chain employs TRBV29-1 and TRBJ1-2, with a possible D match to TRBD1 (5 bases). V lost 4 bases, J lost 8 bases, and 11 bases lay in between. Germline V gives CDR1 SQVTM, CDR2 ANQGSEA. CDR3 length: 11 amino acids. As DNA, the CDR3 is TGCAGCGTTGTGGGGCGGAGCGGCTACACCTTC. Amino acids: CSVVGRSGYTF.

The chain has TRBV27 and TRBJ1-5, with D possibly TRBD1 on 5 matching bases. Germline CDR1 MNHEY, CDR2 SMNVEV (reference sequence). V lost 6 bases to trimming and J lost 2 bases, with 11 bases between them. The CDR3 consists of 14 residues. In nucleotides, the CDR3 is TGTGCCAGCAGACAGGTTTGGGGCAATCAGCCCCAGCATTTT. Its translation is CASRQVWGNQPQHF.

This chain connects TRBV18 to TRBJ2-7; D unclear. The CDR3 contains 14 residues. CDR1 and CDR2 (germline): KGHSH, LQKENI. V lost 5 bases to trimming and J lost 0 bases, with 11 bases between them. The DNA for the CDR3 is TGTGCCAGCTCATCAAGACCTTCCTCCTACGAGCAGTACTTC. This encodes CASSSRPSSYEQYF.

The chain joins TRBV28 to TRBJ2-4; D uncertain. CDR1 and CDR2 (germline): MDHEN, SYDVKM. CDR3 length: 17 residues. Trimming stripped 6 bases from V and 0 bases from J, with 18 bases between. Here the CDR3 reads CASRHSRMALAKNIQYF. CDR3 nucleotide sequence: TGTGCCAGCAGACATTCCCGCATGGCTTTAGCCAAAAACATTCAGTACTTC.

Remarks on this clone: The same CDR3 arises from other DNA sequences in this sample as well. Written as DNA, the CDR3 is TGTGCCAGCAGCCTTCGACAGGGTAATTATGGCTACACCTTC. This translates into CASSLRQGNYGYTF. The V and J genes are TRBV7-2 and TRBJ1-2, with 7 bases that match TRBD1. The CDR3 sequence is 14 residues long. The V and J ends lost 5 bases and 5 bases, in that order; junction bases with no gene match: 8. Germline CDR1 reads SGHTA; CDR2 reads FQGNSA.

V gene TRBV7-2 combines with J gene TRBJ2-3; 8 bases agree with TRBD2. The CDR3 length is 15 residues. V trimming: 5 bases; J trimming: 2 bases; junction bases outside the gene matches: 6. Germline V gene lookup returns CDR1 SGHTA and CDR2 FQGNSA. In nucleotides, the CDR3 is TGTGCCAGCAGCCCACATAGCGGGGCCACAGATACGCAGTATTTT. Residues: CASSPHSGATDTQYF.

The chain is built from TRBV5-1 and TRBJ2-7, with TRBD2 matching over 13 bases. Germline V gives CDR1 SGHRS, CDR2 YFSETQ. V lost 0 bases, J lost 4 bases, and 4 bases stayed unmatched. The CDR3 runs 16 residues. CDR3 amino acids: CASSLGQLAGGYEQYF. The CDR3 coding sequence is TGCGCCAGCAGCTTGGGGCAACTAGCGGGAGGGTACGAGCAGTACTTC.

The rearrangement joins TRBV27 to TRBJ2-3; D gene ambiguous. The V gene lost 6 bases and the J gene lost 6 bases, with 7 bases spanning the gap. Germline V lookup: CDR1 MNHEY, CDR2 SMNVEV (reference sequence). This CDR3 region has 11 residues. The CDR3 DNA follows: TGTGCCAGCAGCCCTCGGGATACGCAGTATTTT. Protein product: CASSPRDTQYF.

V is TRBV5-4 and J is TRBJ2-5; D is unclear. The V and J ends lost 1 base and 1 base respectively, with 8 bases between them. This CDR3 contains 14 residues. Looked up from germline, CDR1 is SGHNT and CDR2 is YYREEE (reference sequence). The CDR3 DNA reads TGTGCCAGCAGCTTGTTCTTTGGCCAAGAGACCCAGTACTTC. Protein sequence: CASSLFFGQETQYF.

The V call is TRBV5-1, the J call TRBJ2-7; 10 nucleotides match TRBD1. Germline-derived CDR1 and CDR2 are SGHRS and YFSETQ. The CDR3 length is 17 residues. V was clipped by 0 bases and J by 0 bases; unmatched bases: 6. CDR3 protein: CASSLGDRGRSSYEQYF. DNA for the CDR3: TGCGCCAGCAGCTTGGGGGACAGGGGACGTAGCTCCTACGAGCAGTACTTC. The full variable domain, completed using reference TRBV5-1 and TRBJ2-7, is KAGVTQTPRYLIKTRGQQVTLSCSPISGHRSVSWYQQTPGQGLQFLFEYFSETQRNKGNFPGRFSGRQFSNSRSEMNVSTLELGDSALYLCASSLGDRGRSSYEQYFGPGTRLTVT.